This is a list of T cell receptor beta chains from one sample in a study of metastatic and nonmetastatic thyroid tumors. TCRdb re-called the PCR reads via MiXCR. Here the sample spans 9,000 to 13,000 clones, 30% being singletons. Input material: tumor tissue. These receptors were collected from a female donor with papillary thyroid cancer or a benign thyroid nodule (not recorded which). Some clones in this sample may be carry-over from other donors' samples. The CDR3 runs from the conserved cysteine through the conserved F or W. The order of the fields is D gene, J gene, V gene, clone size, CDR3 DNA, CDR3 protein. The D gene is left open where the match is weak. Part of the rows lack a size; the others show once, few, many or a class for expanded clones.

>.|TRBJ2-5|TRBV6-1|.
TGTGCCAGCAGGAGGATGGAGACCCAGTACTTC
CASRRMETQYF
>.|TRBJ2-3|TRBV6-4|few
TGTGCAAGCAGTAGTGGGGGCAGCGATACGCAGTATTTT
CASSSGGSDTQYF
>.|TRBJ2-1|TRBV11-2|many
TGTGCCAGCAGCTTAGATTTTCAGGGTTCCTACAATGAGCAGTTCTTC
CASSLDFQGSYNEQFF
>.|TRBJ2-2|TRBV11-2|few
TGTGCCAGCAGCTTAATGGGCTCCACCGGGGAGCTGTTTTTT
CASSLMGSTGELFF
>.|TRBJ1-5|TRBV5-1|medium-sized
TGCGCCAGCAGCTTGGGCGGGACGAAAGATCAGCCCCAGCATTTT
CASSLGGTKDQPQHF
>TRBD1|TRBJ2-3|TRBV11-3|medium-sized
TGTGCCAGCAGTCCTAGACAGGGGGCCACAGATACGCAGTATTTT
CASSPRQGATDTQYF
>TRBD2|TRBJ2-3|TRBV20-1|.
TGCAGTGCTAGTGTGGGGAAGCGGGGTTGGCCAGATAAGCAGTATTTT
CSASVGKRGWPDKQYF
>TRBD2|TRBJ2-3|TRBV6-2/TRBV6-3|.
TGTGCCAGTGCGCGGGGGTCCGGAGATACGCAGTATTTT
CASARGSGDTQYF
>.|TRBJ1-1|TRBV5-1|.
TGCGCCAGCAGCTTGGATCAGGGAGGGAGCACTGAAGCTTTCTTT
CASSLDQGGSTEAFF
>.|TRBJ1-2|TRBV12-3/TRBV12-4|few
TGTGCCAGCGCCCCAGGTCCGGGCTATGGCTACACCTTC
CASAPGPGYGYTF
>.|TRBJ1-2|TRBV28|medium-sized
TGTGCCAGCAGCTCCGGGGGGTATGACTATGGCTACACCTTC
CASSSGGYDYGYTF
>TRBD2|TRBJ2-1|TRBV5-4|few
TGTGCCGGCAGCTTAGGACTAGCGGGGGGGAGCTCCTACAATGAGCAGTTCTTC
CAGSLGLAGGSSYNEQFF
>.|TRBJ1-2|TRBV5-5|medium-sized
TGTGCCAGCAGCTTGGAGGGTAACTATGGCTACACCTTC
CASSLEGNYGYTF
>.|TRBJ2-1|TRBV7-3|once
TGTGCCAGCACTATGGTGGGGGCGCACAATTTGGTCTTC
CASTMVGAHNLVF
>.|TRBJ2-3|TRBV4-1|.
TGCGCCAGCAGCCAACGTCCCGACCGTACAGATACGCAGTATTTT
CASSQRPDRTDTQYF
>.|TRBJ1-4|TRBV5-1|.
TGCGCCAGCAGCTTAGAGGAGCCTAATGAAAAACTGTTTTTT
CASSLEEPNEKLFF
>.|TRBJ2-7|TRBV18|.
TGTGCCAGCTCACCACGGGGTCTCGACGAGCAGTACTTC
CASSPRGLDEQYF
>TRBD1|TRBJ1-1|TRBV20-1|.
TGCAGTGCTAGATTCCCGACAGGGGAAAACACTGAAGCTTTCTTT
CSARFPTGENTEAFF
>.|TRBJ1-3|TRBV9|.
TGTGCCAGCAGCGTAGGTCTCTCTGGAAACACCATATATTTT
CASSVGLSGNTIYF
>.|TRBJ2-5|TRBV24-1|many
TGTGCCACCAGTGCTCTGGTGCGGGGTTGGTGTCAAGAGACCCAGTACTTC
CATSALVRGWCQETQYF
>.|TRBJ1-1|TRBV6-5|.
TGTGCCAGCAGTTACAGGGGCGGAATAACTGAAGCTTTCTTT
CASSYRGGITEAFF
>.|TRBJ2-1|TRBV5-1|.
TGCGCCAGCAGCTCCCAGGGGAGTGAGCAGTTCTTC
CASSSQGSEQFF
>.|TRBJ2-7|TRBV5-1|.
TGCGCCAGCAGCTTGGCAGGCAACTCCTACGAGCAGTACTTC
CASSLAGNSYEQYF
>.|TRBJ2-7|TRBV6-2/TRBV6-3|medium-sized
TGTGCCAGCAGTAAACAGGTCAACTCCTACGAGCAGTACTTC
CASSKQVNSYEQYF
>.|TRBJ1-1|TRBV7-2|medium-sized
TGTGCCAGCAGCTTATCTTTCCCAAAGAACACTGAAGCTTTCTTT
CASSLSFPKNTEAFF
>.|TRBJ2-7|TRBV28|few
TGTGCCAGCAGTTTAGGGCAGATCTCCTACTACGAGCAGTACTTC
CASSLGQISYYEQYF
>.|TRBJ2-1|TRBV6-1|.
TGTGCCAGCAGCCCCCGGGACACCAATGAGCAGTTCTTC
CASSPRDTNEQFF
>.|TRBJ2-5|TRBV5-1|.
TGCGCCAGCAGCTTTGATGATTTCGCAGTCAAGTACTTC
CASSFDDFAVKYF
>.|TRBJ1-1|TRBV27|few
TGTGCCAGCAGGCTGGAGACTGAAGCTTTCTTT
CASRLETEAFF
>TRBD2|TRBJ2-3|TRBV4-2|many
TGTGCCAGCAGCCCGGGGTTCGGGGGGTCGGCCGTAGATACGCAGTATTTT
CASSPGFGGSAVDTQYF
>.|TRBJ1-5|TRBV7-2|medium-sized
TGTGCCAGCAGTCAAGGATTAAGAAATCAGCCCCAGCATTTT
CASSQGLRNQPQHF
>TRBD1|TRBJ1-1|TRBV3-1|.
TGTGCCAGCAGCCAACGGGGGACAGCGGACACTGAAGCTTTCTTT
CASSQRGTADTEAFF
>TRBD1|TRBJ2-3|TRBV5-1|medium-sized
TGCGCCAGCAGCTTGGGGACAGGGCACACAGATACGCAGTATTTT
CASSLGTGHTDTQYF
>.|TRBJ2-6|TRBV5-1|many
TGCGCCAGCAGTTTGCTTACTGGGGCCAACGTCCTGACTTTC
CASSLLTGANVLTF
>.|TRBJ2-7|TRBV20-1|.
TGCAGTGCTAGAGATAAGCGGGCGGGGACCTACGAGCAGTACTTC
CSARDKRAGTYEQYF
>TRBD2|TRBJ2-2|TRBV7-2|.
TGTGCCAGCAGCTTAGCCCCGGGACTAGCCACCGGGGAGCTGTTTTTT
CASSLAPGLATGELFF
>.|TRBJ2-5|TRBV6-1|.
TGTGCCAGCAGCCGAACCCCGGCGGAGACCCAGTACTTC
CASSRTPAETQYF
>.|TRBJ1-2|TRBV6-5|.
TGTGCCAGCAGTTACGACGGTAACTATGGCTACACCTTC
CASSYDGNYGYTF
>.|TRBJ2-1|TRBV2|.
TGTGCCAGCAGTGGTTCTTTACAGGGTCGGGATGAGCAGTTCTTC
CASSGSLQGRDEQFF
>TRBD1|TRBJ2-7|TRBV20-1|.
TGCAGTGCTATCAGGGGGTCTAGCGAGCAGTACTTC
CSAIRGSSEQYF